This entry concerns a single T cell receptor (beta chain). The antigen this receptor binds is unknown. It has no much larger one-base neighbor in the sample; base qualities were not kept. The immunoSEQ Assay, a bias-controlled multiplex PCR, was used to amplify TCRbeta CDR3 regions from genomic DNA. As for the original processing: Nucleated cell counts per sample were estimated from amplification of reference gene primers within the assay. Sequence reads were collapsed and filtered to measure the absolute abundance of every unique TCRbeta CDR3 rearrangement. Productive Simpson clonality was computed per sample as the square root of Simpson's diversity index over productive rearrangements. TCRdb limited this immuneACCESS table to in-frame rearrangements with V and J called. A share of clones is missing; checked studies link under half to unresolved V genes, and the rest is unexplained. V, J and clone size are taken as reported in that table, and D and trimming were inferred from the DNA itself. This sample comprises about 200,000 clones, about 91% of them detected only once. The top ten clonotypes cover 2% to 2.5% of the sample.

These data are taken from a study of blood T cell repertoires in COVID-19 (dated by TCRdb to the early 2020s). Some background on the complete study: Collaborator samples came from the United States, Italy and Spain and covered acute and convalescent phases of COVID-19. The prospective study material was composed of cDNA or gDNA derived from T cells, B-cell-depleted T cells, or PBMCs. Subjects who had been exposed to COVID-19, were actively infected with it, or had recovered from it provided the deeply sampled blood TCRbeta repertoires that made up the dataset. The repertoires were released in a freely available public database meant as a resource for research on the immune response to SARS-CoV-2. The samples were drawn from two sources: the first 160 participants of the ongoing ImmuneRACE study, and about 1,300 subjects contributed by 6 global collaborators. Sample metadata almost always included a de-identified subject ID, COVID-19 status, age in years and sex. Where available, HLA class I and class II types were taken from metadata supplied by the sample provider and were not determined by assay-based typing. The study at large found these results: How much clinical and demographic metadata was included differed by source and by participant, and the metadata was provided uncurated.

In the prospective study, participants were about 18 to 100 years old, resided in 24 geographic areas of the United States, and were enrolled through a virtual design. Cohort assignment in the prospective study relied on participant-reported clinical history from a screening survey and a study questionnaire. Each participant in the prospective study had whole blood, serum and a nasopharyngeal or oropharyngeal swab collected by mobile phlebotomists. Participants in the prospective study had the option to provide additional blood draws and questionnaires over an approximately two-month period. Blood samples from the prospective study were shipped frozen or at room temperature prior to DNA extraction. From cysteine to phenylalanine, the CDR3 is 16 amino acids long. Solely the CDR3 DNA is kept, with 48 bases framed from the first base.

Material for sequencing was PBMCs or T cells enriched from blood (not recorded which). The rearranged chain carries TRBV1 and TRBJ2-2; no DNA check was done on the table's D call, TRBD1. TRBV1 is classified as a pseudogene. The clonotype comes from a woman aged 40 to 50 with acute COVID-19. The nucleotide sequence is TGCACCAGCAGCCAAGTAAAACAGGGAAACACCGGGGAGCTGTTTTTT. It is translated as CTSSQVKQGNTGELFF.